A selection of T cell receptor beta chains follows, all from one sample in a study of blood T cell repertoires in COVID-19. The protocol was immunoSEQ multiplex PCR, while the TCRdb copy is restricted to in-frame clones and leaves out a portion. The table records more than 150,000 clones, roughly 90% of them present only once. What was sequenced was peripheral blood. These TCRs come from a man aged 70-80 years with active or convalescent COVID-19. The CDR3 runs from the conserved cysteine through the conserved F or W. A D gene is named only where the DNA matches it firmly. Only part of the rows carry a size: once, few, many, or a class if the clone is expanded.

>TRBV4-1|TRBD1|NA|TRBJ1-5
CASSQGTGGVWQPQHF
TGCGCCAGCAGCCAAGGGACAGGGGGCGTGTGGCAGCCCCAGCATTTT
>TRBV29-1|NA|NA|TRBJ1-5
CSASGGQINQPQHF
TGCAGCGCCTCAGGTGGGCAAATCAATCAGCCCCAGCATTTT
>TRBV7-9|TRBD1|NA|TRBJ1-5
CASSPQGVRPQHF
TGTGCCAGCAGCCCACAGGGGGTGAGGCCCCAGCATTTT
>TRBV9|TRBD2|once|TRBJ2-2
CASSVERLAGAGELFF
TGTGCCAGCAGCGTAGAACGACTAGCGGGAGCCGGGGAGCTGTTTTTT
>TRBV11-2|TRBD2|once|TRBJ2-5
CASSNSGGAVTQYF
TGTGCCAGCAGCAATAGCGGGGGGGCGGTGACCCAGTACTTC
>TRBV7-8|TRBD1|NA|TRBJ1-5
CASSRGQGLWQPQHF
TGTGCCAGCAGCCGGGGACAGGGCTTGTGGCAGCCCCAGCATTTT
>TRBV18|NA|NA|TRBJ2-2
CASSPTGDNTGELFF
TGTGCCAGCTCACCTACGGGGGACAACACCGGGGAGCTGTTTTTT
>TRBV7-2|TRBD2|NA|TRBJ2-7
CASSLDSGRGEQYF
TGTGCCAGCAGCTTAGACAGCGGGAGAGGGGAGCAGTACTTC
>TRBV5-5|TRBD1|few|TRBJ1-2
CASSLGRGTGGYTF
TGTGCCAGCAGCTTGGGCAGGGGGACGGGAGGCTACACCTTC
>TRBV7-7|TRBD2|NA|TRBJ2-2
CASSLEGTSGNTGELFF
TGTGCTAGCAGCTTAGAGGGGACTAGCGGGAACACCGGGGAGCTGTTTTTT
>TRBV2|NA|few|TRBJ2-5
CASSGGRETQYF
TGTGCCAGCAGTGGGGGCCGGGAGACCCAGTACTTC